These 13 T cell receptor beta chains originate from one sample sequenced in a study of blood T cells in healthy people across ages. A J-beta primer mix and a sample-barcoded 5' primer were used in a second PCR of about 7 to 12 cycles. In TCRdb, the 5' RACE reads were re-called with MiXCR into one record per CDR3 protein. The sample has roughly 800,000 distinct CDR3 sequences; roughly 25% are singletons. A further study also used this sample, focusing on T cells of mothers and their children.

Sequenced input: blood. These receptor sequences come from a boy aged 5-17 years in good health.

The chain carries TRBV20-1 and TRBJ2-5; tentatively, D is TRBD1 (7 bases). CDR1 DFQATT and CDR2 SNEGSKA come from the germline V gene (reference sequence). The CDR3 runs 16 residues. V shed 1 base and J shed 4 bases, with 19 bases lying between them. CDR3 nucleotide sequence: TGCAGTGCTAGAGGGGTTCAGGGGGGACTCGGAGAGACCCAGTACTTC. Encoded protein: CSARGVQGGLGETQYF.

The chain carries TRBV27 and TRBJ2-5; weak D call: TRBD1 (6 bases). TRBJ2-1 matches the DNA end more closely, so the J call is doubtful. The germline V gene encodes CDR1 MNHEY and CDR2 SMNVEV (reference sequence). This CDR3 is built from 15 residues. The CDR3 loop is CASSSSEGVRNEQFF. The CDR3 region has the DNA TGTGCCAGCAGTTCCTCCGAGGGGGTAAGAAATGAGCAGTTCTTC.

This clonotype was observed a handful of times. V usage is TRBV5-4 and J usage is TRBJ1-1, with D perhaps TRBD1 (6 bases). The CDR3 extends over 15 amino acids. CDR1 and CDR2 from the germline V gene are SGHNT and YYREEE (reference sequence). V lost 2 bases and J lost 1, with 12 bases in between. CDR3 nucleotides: TGTGCCAGCAGCTTTGGGGGGCGGAGGAACACTGAAGCTTTCTTT. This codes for CASSFGGRRNTEAFF.

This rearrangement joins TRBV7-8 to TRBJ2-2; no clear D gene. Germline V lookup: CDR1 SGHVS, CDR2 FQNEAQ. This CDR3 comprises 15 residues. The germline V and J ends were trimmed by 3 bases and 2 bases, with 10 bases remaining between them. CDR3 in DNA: TGTGCCAGCAGCTTGGACCAAGAAAACACCGGGGAGCTGTTTTTT. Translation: CASSLDQENTGELFF.

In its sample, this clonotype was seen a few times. As DNA, the CDR3 is TGCAGTGCTAGACTAGCAGGGACTAGCGGGAGCGGTTTCTACAATGAGCAGTTCTTC. This codes for CSARLAGTSGSGFYNEQFF. This chain joins TRBV20-1 and TRBJ2-1, with 14 bases lining up with TRBD2. Trimming at V came to 2 bases and at J to 3 bases, leaving 12 bases not matched to a gene. CDR1 and CDR2 from the germline V gene are DFQATT and SNEGSKA (reference sequence). The CDR3 sequence is 19 residues long.

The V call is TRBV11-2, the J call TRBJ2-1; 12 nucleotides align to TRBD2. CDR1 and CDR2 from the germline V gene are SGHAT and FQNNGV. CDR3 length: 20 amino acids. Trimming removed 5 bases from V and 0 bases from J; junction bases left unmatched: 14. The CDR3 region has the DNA TGTGCCAGCAGCGGCCCCGGGACTAGCGGGCAAAGGAGCTCCTACAATGAGCAGTTCTTC. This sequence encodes CASSGPGTSGQRSSYNEQFF.

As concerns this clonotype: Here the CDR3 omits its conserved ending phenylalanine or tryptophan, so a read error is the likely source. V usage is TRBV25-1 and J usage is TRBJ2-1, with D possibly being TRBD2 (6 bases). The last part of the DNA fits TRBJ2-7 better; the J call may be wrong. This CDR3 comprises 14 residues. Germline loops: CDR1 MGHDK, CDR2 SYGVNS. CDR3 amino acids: CASSESRGVDEQYL. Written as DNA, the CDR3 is TGTGCCAGCAGTGAATCGCGGGGCGTCGACGAGCAGTACTTA.

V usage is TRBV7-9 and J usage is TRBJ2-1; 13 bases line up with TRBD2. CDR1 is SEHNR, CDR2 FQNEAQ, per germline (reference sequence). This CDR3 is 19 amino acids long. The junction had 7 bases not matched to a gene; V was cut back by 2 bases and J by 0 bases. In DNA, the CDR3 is TGTGCCAGCAGCTTAACCGGACTAGCGGGAGCGGACTCCTACAATGAGCAGTTCTTC. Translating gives CASSLTGLAGADSYNEQFF.

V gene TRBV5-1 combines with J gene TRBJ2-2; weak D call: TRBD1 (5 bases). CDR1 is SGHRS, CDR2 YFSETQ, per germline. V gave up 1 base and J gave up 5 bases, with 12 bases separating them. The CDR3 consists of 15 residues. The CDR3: CASSLQDILTGELFF. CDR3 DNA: TGCGCCAGCAGCTTGCAGGACATACTAACCGGGGAGCTGTTTTTT.

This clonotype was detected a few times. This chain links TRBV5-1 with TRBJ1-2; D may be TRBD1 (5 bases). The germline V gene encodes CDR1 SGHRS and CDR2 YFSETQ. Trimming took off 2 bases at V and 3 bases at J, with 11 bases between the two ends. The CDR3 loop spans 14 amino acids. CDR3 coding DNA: TGCGCCAGCAGCTTCCGGACACCCTACTATGGCTACACCTTC. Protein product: CASSFRTPYYGYTF.

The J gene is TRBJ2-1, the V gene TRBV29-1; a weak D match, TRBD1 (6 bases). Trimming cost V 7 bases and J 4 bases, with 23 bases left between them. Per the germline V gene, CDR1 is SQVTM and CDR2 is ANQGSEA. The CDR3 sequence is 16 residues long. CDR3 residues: CSENDARGGSYNEQFF. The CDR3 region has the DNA TGCAGCGAAAACGATGCCAGGGGCGGGTCGTACAATGAGCAGTTCTTC.

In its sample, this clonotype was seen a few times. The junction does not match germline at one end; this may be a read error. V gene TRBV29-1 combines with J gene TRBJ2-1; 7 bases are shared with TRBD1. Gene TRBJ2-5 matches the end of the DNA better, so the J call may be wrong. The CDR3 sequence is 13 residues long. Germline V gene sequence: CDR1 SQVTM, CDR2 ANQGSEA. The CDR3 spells CSVEDRVGETQYF. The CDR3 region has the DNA TGCAGCGTGGAAGACAGGGTGGGGGAGACCCAGTACTTC.

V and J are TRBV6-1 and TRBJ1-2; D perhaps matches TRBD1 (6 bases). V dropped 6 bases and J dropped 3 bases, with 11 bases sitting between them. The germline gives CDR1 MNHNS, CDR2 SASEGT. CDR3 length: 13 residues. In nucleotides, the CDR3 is TGTGCCAGCAGAGACAGGTCGGACTATGGCTACACCTTC. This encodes CASRDRSDYGYTF.